These 24 T cell receptor beta chains came from one sample sequenced in a study of neurological immune-mediated disorders. Each CDR3 protein is one row after TCRdb ran MiXCR on the 5' RACE reads. The table records more than 25,000 distinct CDR3 sequences, 20% to 25% of them present only once. Sequencing was done on a sample of CD4+ T cells from blood. These receptors came from a man aged 50 to 59 with HTLV-1-associated myelopathy (HAM/TSP).

The chain carries TRBV6-5 and TRBJ1-1; no definite D call. CDR1 is MNHEY and CDR2 is SVGAGI in the germline V gene. This CDR3 spans 14 amino acids. The V end lost 0 bases, the J end lost 2 bases, and 7 bases lay between the germline ends. The CDR3 DNA reads TGTGCCAGCAGTTACTCGAACAGAAACACTGAAGCTTTCTTT. Translation gives CASSYSNRNTEAFF.

For this clonotype: Being one base from a much bigger clone, this may be a read error. The chain links TRBV24-1 to TRBJ2-1; 8 bases align to TRBD1. This CDR3 spans 14 amino acids. Germline assignment: CDR1 KGHDR and CDR2 SFDVKD. The DNA of the CDR3 is TGTGACACCAGTTCGTCAGGGGGCTTAAATGAGCAGTTCTTC. Residues: CDTSSSGGLNEQFF.

This clonotype was seen many times. A much larger clonotype is one base distant, so this may be a read error. The V call is TRBV7-9, the J call TRBJ1-1; no clear D gene. Per germline, CDR1 SEHNR and CDR2 FQNEAQ (reference sequence). Trimming stripped 2 bases from V and 1 base from J, with 5 bases between. The CDR3 is made up of 13 amino acids. The DNA for the CDR3 is TGTGCCAGCAGCTTAAATACGAACACTGAAGCTTTCTTT. Its translation is CASSLNTNTEAFF.

The table lists this clonotype with many counts. The chain carries TRBV27 and TRBJ1-1, with 7 bases lining up with TRBD1. The CDR3 covers 16 residues. CDR1 MNHEY and CDR2 SMNVEV come from the germline V gene (reference sequence). The junction had 13 bases not matched to a gene; V was cut back by 5 bases and J by 4 bases. CDR3 sequence (DNA): TGTGCCAGCAGTACAAGACAGGGACTCTCTGGCACTGAAGCTTTCTTT. As protein: CASSTRQGLSGTEAFF.

Only a few counts were recorded for this clonotype. The gene calls are TRBV6-6 and TRBJ1-2, with D possibly being TRBD1 (5 bases). The CDR3 length is 15 residues. Looked up from germline, CDR1 is MNHNY and CDR2 is SVGAGI (reference sequence). V lost 2 bases, J lost 0 bases, and 10 bases lay in between. The CDR3 coding sequence is TGTGCCAGCAGTTACGCGGGGACTTCTAACTATGGCTACACCTTC. It translates to CASSYAGTSNYGYTF.

At least ten counts were recorded for this clonotype. This rearrangement joins TRBV20-1 to TRBJ2-5; D gene uncertain. This CDR3 contains 13 residues. The germline V and J ends were trimmed by 0 bases and 6 bases, with 11 bases remaining between them. The germline CDR1 and CDR2 sequences are DFQATT and SNEGSKA (reference sequence). For the CDR3, the DNA is TGCAGTGCTAGAGATAATAACAGTAAGACCCAGTACTTC. This gives the protein CSARDNNSKTQYF.

This clonotype was recorded at least ten times. CDR3: CASSPHLNTEAFF. CDR3 sequence (DNA): TGTGCCAGCAGTCCTCACCTTAACACTGAAGCTTTCTTT. V gene TRBV13 combines with J gene TRBJ1-1; D remains ambiguous. V lost 6 bases and J 2 bases, leaving 10 bases between the germline ends. Germline V lookup: CDR1 PRHDT, CDR2 FYEKMQ (reference sequence). The CDR3 covers 13 residues.

The rearrangement links TRBV5-8 to TRBJ2-7; TRBD1 matches at 8 bases. The CDR3 loop spans 19 amino acids. Germline CDR1 SGHTS, CDR2 YDEGEE. Trimming at V came to 0 bases and at J to 3 bases, leaving 17 bases not matched to a gene. Here the CDR3 DNA reads TGTGCCAGCAGCTTGGTAGGACAGGGATGGACGGGGGTTTTCTACGAGCAGTACTTC. Its protein is CASSLVGQGWTGVFYEQYF.

The chain recombines TRBV20-1 with TRBJ2-1; tentative D call: TRBD1 (5 bases). There are 16 residues in the CDR3. Trimming left V 0 bases short and J 0 bases short, with 12 bases between. Germline CDR1 reads DFQATT; CDR2 reads SNEGSKA (reference sequence). The CDR3 region is CSARDNGANSYNEQFF. The CDR3, as DNA: TGCAGTGCTAGAGATAATGGGGCAAACTCCTACAATGAGCAGTTCTTC.

The rearrangement links TRBV5-1 to TRBJ1-2; TRBD1 matches 7 bases. Germline V gene data show CDR1 as SGHRS and CDR2 as YFSETQ. V was clipped by 4 bases and J by 1 base; unmatched bases: 7. This CDR3 is built from 15 residues. The CDR3 coding sequence is TGCGCCAGCAGCCGAGGACAGGCTGATAACTATGGCTACACCTTC. Translated: CASSRGQADNYGYTF.

This clonotype was found many times. This rearrangement joins TRBV5-1 to TRBJ2-1, with 10 bases lining up with TRBD1. J was trimmed by 7 bases and V by 5 bases; bases with no gene match: 12. The CDR3 runs 16 residues. Per germline, CDR1 SGHRS and CDR2 YFSETQ. The CDR3 DNA is TGCGCCAGCAGTCATACTACCCGGGACAGGGGTAATGAGCAGTTCTTC. Its protein product is CASSHTTRDRGNEQFF.

Ten or more counts support this clonotype. The chain is built from TRBV20-1 and TRBJ1-1, with 7 bases matching TRBD1. CDR1 DFQATT and CDR2 SNEGSKA come from the germline V gene (reference sequence). There are 15 residues in the CDR3. Trimming cost V 1 base and J 5 bases; bases outside gene matches: 10. This CDR3 is CSARVLSTGTTEAFF. The CDR3 DNA reads TGCAGTGCTAGAGTTCTCTCGACAGGGACGACTGAAGCTTTCTTT.

The V gene is TRBV24-1, the J gene TRBJ1-2; D gene ambiguous. Germline V CDR1 and CDR2: KGHDR, SFDVKD. The CDR3 is made up of 14 amino acids. V lost 1 base to trimming and J lost 1 base, with 6 bases between them. The CDR3 loop is CATSDFDVNYGYTF. CDR3 sequence (DNA): TGTGCCACCAGTGATTTCGATGTTAACTATGGCTACACCTTC.

V usage is TRBV2 and J usage is TRBJ2-7; the match to TRBD2 covers 10 bases. Germline trimming cut 5 bases from V and 7 bases from J; bases unmatched to any gene: 8. The CDR3 has 14 amino acids. The V gene's germline CDR1 is SNHLY and CDR2 FYNNEI. The CDR3 coding sequence is TGTGCCAGCAGTTTAGCGGGGGGACTGGGAGAGCAGTACTTC. Protein sequence: CASSLAGGLGEQYF. Full variable domain (rest looked up from reference TRBV2 and TRBJ2-7): EPEVTQTPSHQVTQMGQEVILRCVPISNHLYFYWYRQILGQKVEFLVSFYNNEISEKSEIFDDQFSVERPDGSNFTLKIRSTKLEDSAMYFCASSLAGGLGEQYFGPGTRLTVT.

This clonotype has at least ten counts. The gene calls are TRBV10-2 and TRBJ1-5; no firm D call. Germline CDR1 reads WSHSY; CDR2 reads SAAADI. The CDR3 runs to 15 residues. V was pared by 3 bases and J by 0 bases, with 9 bases between. The CDR3 loop is CASSDIGNSNQPQHF. For the CDR3, the DNA is TGCGCCAGCAGTGATATAGGGAATAGCAATCAGCCCCAGCATTTT.

This clonotype was detected ten times or more. V usage is TRBV15 and J usage is TRBJ2-1; 7 nucleotides match TRBD2. The V and J ends lost 5 bases and 7 bases, in that order; junction bases with no gene match: 14. CDR3 length equals 16 residues. Germline V lookup: CDR1 LNHNV, CDR2 YYDKDF (reference sequence). In DNA, the CDR3 is TGTGCCACCAGCTCCGAACGAGCGGGAAGGGTGAATGAGCAGTTCTTC. Its translation is CATSSERAGRVNEQFF.

This clonotype was found many times. V gene TRBV3-1 combines with J gene TRBJ1-2, with 7 bases that match TRBD1. Germline-derived CDR1 and CDR2 are LGHDT and YNNKEL (reference sequence). The V gene end was trimmed by 0 bases and the J gene end by 4 bases; junction bases not matched to a gene: 14. This CDR3 is 18 amino acids long. CDR3 nucleotides: TGTGCCAGCAGCCAAGATCGACAGGGATCCGGCCGTTCCTATGGCTACACCTTC. This translates into CASSQDRQGSGRSYGYTF.

In regard to this clonotype: This sequence may be a read error, since a much larger clone differs from it by one base. The chain has TRBV7-6 and TRBJ2-7; the match to TRBD1 covers 8 bases. Germline CDR1 SGHVS, CDR2 FNYEAQ. The CDR3 length is 16 residues. DNA for the CDR3: TGTGCCAGCATCTTAATGGGTCAGGGGGCAAGCTACGAGCAGTACTTC. Translation: CASILMGQGASYEQYF.

The CDR3 DNA follows: TGTGCCAGCAGTTCCCCGGGACAGGGGGTACGTTCGGGCTACACCTTC. Its protein is CASSSPGQGVRSGYTF. This chain links TRBV12-3 or TRBV12-4 with TRBJ1-2; 11 bases match TRBD1. The V and J ends lost 4 bases and 8 bases, in that order; junction bases with no gene match: 12. The CDR3 extends over 16 amino acids.

This chain links TRBV5-1 with TRBJ2-7; 7 positions agree with TRBD1. This CDR3 comprises 13 residues. CDR1 is SGHRS, CDR2 YFSETQ, per germline. V lost 3 bases, J lost 3 bases, and 3 bases stayed unmatched. In nucleotides, the CDR3 is TGCGCCAGCAGCTCGGGACAGCTCTACGAGCAGTACTTC. Translated: CASSSGQLYEQYF. The whole variable domain, remainder taken from reference TRBV5-1 and TRBJ2-7, is KAGVTQTPRYLIKTRGQQVTLSCSPISGHRSVSWYQQTPGQGLQFLFEYFSETQRNKGNFPGRFSGRQFSNSRSEMNVSTLELGDSALYLCASSSGQLYEQYFGPGTRLTVT.

Ten or more counts support this clonotype. The chain joins TRBV3-1 to TRBJ1-5, with unresolved D. This CDR3 comprises 13 residues. Germline values: CDR1 LGHDT, CDR2 YNNKEL (reference sequence). V gave up 6 bases and J gave up 7 bases, with 13 bases separating them. The CDR3 loop is CASSLAGIQPQHF. The CDR3 DNA reads as TGTGCCAGCAGTCTGGCGGGCATACAGCCCCAGCATTTT.

This clonotype was found many times. This chain uses TRBV11-2 with TRBJ1-2, with a possible D match to TRBD1 (6 bases). This CDR3 has 15 amino acids. Trimming stripped 0 bases from V and 4 bases from J, with 12 bases between. CDR1 and CDR2 (germline): SGHAT, FQNNGV. Here the CDR3 DNA reads TGTGCCAGCAGCTTAGAGCCTGGACAGTTCTATGGCTACACCTTC. It specifies CASSLEPGQFYGYTF.

This clonotype showed up many times. The chain recombines TRBV7-3 with TRBJ1-1, with D tentatively TRBD1 (6 bases). Deletions cut 1 base from V and 7 bases from J, with 16 bases between. This CDR3 comprises 15 residues. Germline CDR1 reads SGHTA; CDR2 reads FQGTGA. The CDR3 sequence: CASSLNTGRTDEAFF. CDR3 coding DNA: TGTGCCAGCAGCTTAAATACAGGGAGGACGGATGAAGCTTTCTTT.

This clonotype was detected ten times or more. The chain has TRBV3-1 and TRBJ2-3; 10 positions agree with TRBD2. Germline loops: CDR1 LGHDT, CDR2 YNNKEL (reference sequence). V shed 4 bases and J 4 bases; nucleotides not matched to a gene: 2. CDR3 length: 14 residues. CDR3 DNA: TGTGCCAGCAGCCTCCTAGCGGGAGCAGATACGCAGTATTTT. Translation gives CASSLLAGADTQYF.